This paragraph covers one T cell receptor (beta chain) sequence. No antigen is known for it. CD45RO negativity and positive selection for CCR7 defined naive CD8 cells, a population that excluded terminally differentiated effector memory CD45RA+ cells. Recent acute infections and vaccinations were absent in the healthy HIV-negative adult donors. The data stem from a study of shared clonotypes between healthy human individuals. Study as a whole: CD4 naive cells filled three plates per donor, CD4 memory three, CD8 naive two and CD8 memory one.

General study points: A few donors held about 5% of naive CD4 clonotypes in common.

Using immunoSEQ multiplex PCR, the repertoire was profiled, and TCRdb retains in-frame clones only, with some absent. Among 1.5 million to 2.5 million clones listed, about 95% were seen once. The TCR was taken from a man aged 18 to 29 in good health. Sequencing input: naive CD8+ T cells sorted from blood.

The CDR3, as DNA: TGTGCCAGCAGCCTCGTCGCTGAGGGAACTAATGAAAAACTGTTTTTT. Translation: CASSLVAEGTNEKLFF. The chain combines TRBV28 with TRBJ1-4; the D is unclear. Trimming cost V 6 bases and J 1 base, with 15 bases left between them. The CDR3 loop spans 16 amino acids. Germline CDR1 reads MDHEN; CDR2 reads SYDVKM.